This T cell receptor beta chain was found in a study of blood T cell repertoires in COVID-19. Study-level background: PBMCs, B-cell-depleted T cells, or T cells were the source of the cDNA or gDNA that made up the material.

This CDR3 is built from 15 residues. From germline, CDR1 is MNHEY and CDR2 SVGAGI. V was trimmed by 6 bases and J by 3 bases, leaving 12 bases between them. Categorization into cohorts depended on clinical history that participants reported. Source study methods: Reference gene primer amplification gave estimated nucleated cell counts. Sequenced by immunoSEQ multiplex PCR; TCRdb stores in-frame clones only, minus some. The DNA gave D and trimming, while V, J and clone size come from that table. Among roughly 200,000 clones listed, approximately 89% were seen once. This receptor was obtained from a woman aged 40 to 50 with acute COVID-19. The rearrangement uses TRBV6-5 and TRBJ2-6; D unclear. What was sequenced was PBMCs or T cells enriched from blood (not recorded which). The CDR3 loop is CASSPDLDGANVLTF. Written as DNA, the CDR3 is TGTGCCAGCAGCCCCGATTTAGATGGGGCCAACGTCCTGACTTTC.